This is a list of T cell receptor beta chains from one sample in a study of T cell repertoires in cytomegalovirus infection. TCRdb processed the reads anew with MiXCR; each CDR3 protein has one entry. The repertoire includes fewer than 300,000 distinct CDR3 sequences, around 25% of them detected once, and approximately 15% sits in the top ten. The sequenced material came from PBMCs. These receptors came from a human donor in good health (CMV status not recorded). Some clones in this sample may be carry-over from other donors' samples. CDR3s include the opening cysteine and the closing phenylalanine or tryptophan. The D gene is left open where the match is weak. Where a row states a size, it is once, few, many or the class of an expanded clone; other rows omit it.

j_call d_call clone_size v_call cdr3_nt cdr3_aa
TRBJ2-3 TRBD2 few TRBV28 TGTGCCAGCAGTCCCCTAGGGGCGGGAGCTGCAGATACGCAGTATTTT CASSPLGAGAADTQYF
TRBJ1-6 - many TRBV7-2 TGTGCCAGCAGCTTAGACGGCGGGTTCCGTCCGCCCCTCCACTTT CASSLDGGFRPPLHF
TRBJ1-3 TRBD1 - TRBV2 TGTGCCAGCAGTGAGGACAGGGCAAGGGGAAACACCATATATTTT CASSEDRARGNTIYF
TRBJ2-7 - - TRBV25-1 TGTGCCAGCAGTGAACCCGCAGCATACGAGCAGTACTTC CASSEPAAYEQYF
TRBJ1-3 - - TRBV12-3/TRBV12-4 TGTGCCAGCAGTCTATGGACTGGAAACACCATATATTTT CASSLWTGNTIYF
TRBJ1-5 TRBD1 - TRBV6-1 TGTGCCAGCAGTGCCCGGGACAGGGTGGCTCAGCCCCAGCATTTT CASSARDRVAQPQHF
TRBJ1-5 - - TRBV7-2 TGTGCCAGCAGCCCCGAACCGACAGTGCAGCCCCAGCATTTT CASSPEPTVQPQHF
TRBJ1-5 - few TRBV5-1 TGCGCCAGCAGCCTCGACACCCGCAATCAGCCCCAGCATTTT CASSLDTRNQPQHF
TRBJ1-5 - few TRBV2 TGTGCCAGCAGCCTCAGCGGGAGGGCCGGCAATCAGCCCCAGCATTTT CASSLSGRAGNQPQHF
TRBJ2-7 - few TRBV28 TGTGCCAGCCACTCCCAGGGGTGGCAGTACTTC CASHSQGWQYF
TRBJ2-3 TRBD1 - TRBV7-2 TGTGCCAGCAGCCCCGGGACAGGGGGCGCATTTGATACGCAGTATTTT CASSPGTGGAFDTQYF
TRBJ1-1 - - TRBV7-2 TGTGCCAGCAGTCCATGGGTCCTGAACACTGAAGCTTTCTTT CASSPWVLNTEAFF
TRBJ2-1 - - TRBV12-3/TRBV12-4 TGTGCCAGCAGTTTACCCCCACCCTACGGTGAGCAGTTCTTC CASSLPPPYGEQFF
TRBJ2-2 TRBD2 few TRBV29-1 TGCAGCACAAGGGAGGGTGCCACAACCGGGGAGCTGTTTTTT CSTREGATTGELFF
TRBJ2-7 TRBD2 - TRBV20-1 TGCAGTGCTAGAGGGCTTAGCGGGAGAATCTCAGGGGTCTACGAGCAGTACTTC CSARGLSGRISGVYEQYF
TRBJ1-2 TRBD1 few TRBV20-1 TGCAGTGCAACCGACAGGGGGAATGGGGGCTACACCTTC CSATDRGNGGYTF
TRBJ2-3 - many TRBV4-3 TGCGCCAGCAGCCAAGGAGGATCTCGCACAGATACGCAGTATTTT CASSQGGSRTDTQYF
TRBJ2-5 - - TRBV29-1 TGCAGCTCCTGGTGGGAGACCCAGTACTTC CSSWWETQYF
TRBJ2-2 TRBD2 - TRBV7-2 TGTGCCAGCAGCTTAATAGCTAGCGGTAACACCGGGGAGCTGTTTTTT CASSLIASGNTGELFF
TRBJ2-4 TRBD1 - TRBV28 TGTGCCAGCAGTGACACGGACAGGGAACTAGCCAAAAACATTCAGTACTTC CASSDTDRELAKNIQYF
TRBJ2-3 TRBD1 few TRBV12-3/TRBV12-4 TGTGCCAGCAAGGCGGACAGGGGCACAGATACGCAGTATTTT CASKADRGTDTQYF
TRBJ2-7 - many TRBV29-1 TGCAGCGCCCAAGACGGCCCCTACGAGCAGTACTTC CSAQDGPYEQYF
TRBJ1-5 - few TRBV2 TGTGCCAGCAGTGACCCCCGGAGGAATCAGCCCCAGCATTTT CASSDPRRNQPQHF
TRBJ1-1 - many TRBV7-3 TGTGCCAGCAGCTCCCCACAGGGACCCACTGAAGCTTTCTTT CASSSPQGPTEAFF
TRBJ2-3 TRBD2 many TRBV7-8 TGTGCCAGCAGCTTACTAGCGGGAGGATCTACAGATACGCAGTATTTT CASSLLAGGSTDTQYF
TRBJ2-7 TRBD2 - TRBV5-4 TGTGCCAGCAGCTTCGCTCCGGGACTAGCGGGAGGGCCGCCCTACGAGCAGTACTTC CASSFAPGLAGGPPYEQYF
TRBJ1-4 - many TRBV7-2 TGTGCCAGCAGCTTAGCGGGTGCAGCGGGCGTTAATGAAAAACTGTTTTTT CASSLAGAAGVNEKLFF
TRBJ1-2 - many TRBV11-3 TGTGCCTTTGTCAGGGTTCAGGCTGGCTACACCTTC CAFVRVQAGYTF
TRBJ2-7 TRBD2 - TRBV20-1 TGCAGTGCTATACGGGAGGGCCCCAACGAGCAGTACTTC CSAIREGPNEQYF
TRBJ2-7 TRBD2 - TRBV6-6 TGTGCCAGCAGTCTAGGGCCCGGGGGGGACTACGAGCAGTACTTC CASSLGPGGDYEQYF
TRBJ2-7 - many TRBV7-2 TGTGCCAGCAGCCGGGGCTCCTACGAGCAGTACTTC CASSRGSYEQYF
TRBJ1-1 - - TRBV5-1 TGCGCCAGCAGCTTGGAATCAGGGACCACTGAAGCTTTCTTT CASSLESGTTEAFF
TRBJ2-3 - many TRBV7-2 TGTGCCAGCAGCTTAGTGAATGAAGATACGCAGTATTTT CASSLVNEDTQYF
TRBJ2-1 TRBD2 - TRBV29-1 TGCAGCGTCGATCCTGGGGGGGGCAATGAGCAGTTCTTC CSVDPGGGNEQFF
TRBJ1-2 - few TRBV20-1 TGCAGTGCTAGAGATGCCCCACTTGGGGGCTACACCTTC CSARDAPLGGYTF
TRBJ2-1 TRBD1 few TRBV6-1 TGTGCCAGCAGTTTAGACAGGGGGAGAAATGAGCAGTTCTTC CASSLDRGRNEQFF
TRBJ2-1 - few TRBV6-2/TRBV6-3 TGTGCCAGCAGTTACTCGGCAGGGCCTACTTGGGATGAGCAGTTCTTC CASSYSAGPTWDEQFF
TRBJ2-7 - - TRBV20-1 TGCAGTGCTAATCCCAGGTTAGCAATTACCTACGAGCAGTACTTC CSANPRLAITYEQYF
TRBJ2-1 TRBD2 - TRBV6-8 TGTGCCAGCAGTAAATCGGGACTACCCTACAATGAGCAGTTCTTC CASSKSGLPYNEQFF
TRBJ1-2 - - TRBV20-1 TGCAGTGCTAGAGACCGACAGGTTAACTATGGCTACACCTTC CSARDRQVNYGYTF
TRBJ2-1 TRBD2 few TRBV6-1 TGTGCCAGCAGACCGGGACTAGCGGGAGTGAATGAGCAGTTCTTC CASRPGLAGVNEQFF
TRBJ2-2 - few TRBV7-8 TGTGCCAGCAGCTTCAAGACCACCGGGGAGCTGTTTTTT CASSFKTTGELFF
TRBJ2-1 - few TRBV29-1 TGCAGCGTTGACTCCGACGGGAACTCCTACAATGAGCAGTTCTTC CSVDSDGNSYNEQFF
TRBJ1-5 - many TRBV28 TGTGCCAGCAGACCCGGAGGGGATAGCAATCAGCCCCAGCATTTT CASRPGGDSNQPQHF
TRBJ2-1 - many TRBV4-1 TGCGCCAGCAGCCAAGATCAAGAGGGCATTTCCTACAATGAGCAGTTCTTC CASSQDQEGISYNEQFF
TRBJ1-3 - - TRBV30 TGTGCCTGGAGCGACGGGACGGCCTCTGGAAACACCATATATTTT CAWSDGTASGNTIYF